This is a list of T cell receptor beta chains from one sample in a study of T cell responses to AZD1222 COVID-19 vaccine. Produced via immunoSEQ multiplex PCR; TCRdb's table is partial and in-frame only. The table has around 100,000 clones, roughly 90% seen once. The sample here was peripheral blood, taken on day 0 of AZD1222 vaccination. The source of these receptors is an adult in good health. Each CDR3 is given with its conserved first and last residue. The D gene is left open where the match is weak. The size entry is marked missing in some rows and otherwise reads once, few, many or a size class.

D gene	clone size	J gene	V gene	CDR3 protein	CDR3 DNA
TRBD1	.	TRBJ2-1	TRBV19	CASSIDGTGRRNEQFF	TGTGCCAGTAGTATAGATGGGACAGGGAGGAGGAATGAGCAGTTCTTC
TRBD2	.	TRBJ2-7	TRBV4-3	CASSPGLGTSGSREQYF	TGCGCCAGCAGCCCAGGTTTGGGGACTAGCGGGAGTCGAGAGCAGTACTTC
.	.	TRBJ2-6	TRBV11-3	CASSLSSSGANVLTF	TGTGCCAGCAGCTTATCCAGCTCTGGGGCCAACGTCCTGACTTTC
TRBD2	few	TRBJ2-1	TRBV19	CASSIARGGGAGEQFF	TGTGCCAGTAGTATAGCGCGCGGCGGGGGGGCCGGTGAGCAGTTCTTC
TRBD2	.	TRBJ2-3	TRBV27	CASSPNRPGLAGGPTDTQYF	TGTGCCAGCAGTCCCAACCGGCCGGGACTAGCGGGAGGGCCTACAGATACGCAGTATTTT
TRBD1	.	TRBJ1-2	TRBV4-2	CASSSPTGGINGYTF	TGTGCCAGCAGCTCCCCGACAGGGGGAATTAATGGCTACACCTTC
.	.	TRBJ1-1	TRBV6-5	CASSRSQGDTEAFF	TGTGCCAGCAGTCGCAGCCAGGGTGACACTGAAGCTTTCTTT
.	.	TRBJ1-1	TRBV11-3	CASSFASWSSTEAFF	TGTGCCAGCAGCTTCGCGTCTTGGTCTAGCACTGAAGCTTTCTTT
TRBD2	.	TRBJ2-1	TRBV28	CASSLGLAGGPRNEQFF	TGTGCCAGCAGTCTAGGACTAGCGGGAGGGCCGAGAAATGAGCAGTTCTTC
.	.	TRBJ2-6	TRBV5-5	CASSLGSAPAGANVLTF	TGTGCCAGCAGCTTGGGGTCAGCTCCTGCTGGGGCCAACGTCCTGACTTTC
.	.	TRBJ2-7	TRBV9	CASSAGQGGSYEQYF	TGTGCCAGCAGCGCAGGGCAGGGCGGCTCCTACGAGCAGTACTTC
.	.	TRBJ1-5	TRBV2	CASSGTGFNQPQHF	TGTGCCAGCAGTGGAACAGGGTTCAATCAGCCCCAGCATTTT
.	.	TRBJ1-1	TRBV5-1	CASSYGWNTEAFF	TGCGCCAGCAGCTACGGGTGGAACACTGAAGCTTTCTTT
.	.	TRBJ2-7	TRBV7-2	CASSLVRGTYEQYF	TGTGCCAGCAGCTTAGTTAGGGGAACCTACGAGCAGTACTTC
.	.	TRBJ2-3	TRBV7-9	CASSPRSFTQYF	TGTGCCAGCAGCCCCCGCTCATTTACGCAGTATTTT
.	.	TRBJ2-5	TRBV11-3	CASSLVRAPPETQYF	TGTGCCAGCAGCTTAGTAAGGGCTCCCCCGGAGACCCAGTACTTC
.	.	TRBJ1-3	TRBV18	CASSHREGSDTIYF	TGTGCCAGCTCCCATCGGGAGGGTTCGGACACCATATATTTT
.	.	TRBJ1-4	TRBV7-2	CASSLEIRQINEKLFF	TGTGCCAGCAGCTTAGAAATCAGACAGATAAATGAAAAACTGTTTTTT
.	.	TRBJ1-6	TRBV28	CASTTPNSPLHF	TGTGCCAGCACCACCCCCAATTCACCCCTCCACTTT
.	once	TRBJ2-1	TRBV14	CASSLFYNEQFF	TGTGCCAGCAGCCTCTTTTACAATGAGCAGTTCTTC
.	.	TRBJ2-2	TRBV7-3	CASSLKLGDTGELFF	TGTGCCAGCAGCTTAAAATTAGGTGACACCGGGGAGCTGTTTTTT
.	.	TRBJ1-1	TRBV9	CASSVEQGLNTEAFF	TGTGCCAGCAGCGTAGAACAGGGATTGAACACTGAAGCTTTCTTT
.	.	TRBJ2-2	TRBV6-5	CATAGDTGELFF	TGTGCCACCGCAGGGGACACCGGGGAGCTGTTTTTT
TRBD2	once	TRBJ2-2	TRBV3-1/TRBV3-2	CASSQGKGRAGELFF	TGTGCCAGCAGCCAAGGCAAGGGGAGGGCCGGGGAGCTGTTTTTT
.	few	TRBJ1-1	TRBV19	CASIGARDTEAFF	TGTGCCAGTATAGGGGCCAGGGACACTGAAGCTTTCTTT
.	.	TRBJ1-1	TRBV7-2	CASSLLQGGTEAFF	TGTGCCAGCAGCTTATTACAGGGTGGCACTGAAGCTTTCTTT
.	.	TRBJ1-2	TRBV27	CASSSTPTGLYGYTF	TGTGCCAGCAGTTCTACGCCGACAGGTCTATATGGCTACACCTTC
TRBD1	.	TRBJ2-7	TRBV19	CASSIGQGAAEQYF	TGTGCCAGTAGTATAGGACAGGGGGCAGCCGAGCAGTACTTC
.	.	TRBJ2-5	TRBV5-8	CASSFGGTETQYF	TGTGCCAGCAGCTTTGGTGGGACGGAGACCCAGTACTTC